This TCR beta chain is from a study of graft-versus-host responses after intestinal transplantation. Background on the study: All recipients got anti-thymocyte globulin induction, then tacrolimus and steroids for approximately 3 years.

Points on this clone: Its antigen is not identified.

CDR3 size: 15 residues. In germline, CDR1 is GTSNPN, CDR2 SVGIG (reference sequence). The ends lost 4 bases at V and 8 bases at J; junction bases unmatched: 9. The table came from immunoSEQ multiplex PCR; TCRdb's copy has only in-frame clones and leaves some out. The sample consists of 80,000 to 95,000 clones, 85% to 95% of them appearing once. Findings of the study overall: Recipient marrow held GvH clones, some first seen in ileum or blood.

The TCR was taken from a human donor who received an intestinal transplant. The chain combines TRBV30 with TRBJ2-1, with 12 bases aligning to TRBD1. Sequences were derived from unstimulated CD8+ T cells sorted from spleen or lymph node cells, sampled before intestinal transplant. The CDR3 DNA follows: TGTGCCTGGATCGCCGGGACAGGGGGCTGGGATGAGCAGTTCTTC. It translates to CAWIAGTGGWDEQFF.